Listed below are T cell receptor beta chains from one sample, sequenced in a study of T cells expressing NK-cell markers. TCRdb reprocessed the 5' RACE reads and reports one entry per CDR3 protein, with no DNA. In total, the table holds about 430,000 distinct CDR3 sequences. Sequencing was performed on blood T cells: a sorted CD56 or NKG2C T cell subset, CD4+ or CD8+ T cells, or bulk PBMC T cells (not recorded which). Receptors originate from a woman aged 50 to 65 in good health. Each CDR3 is given with its conserved first and last residue.

J: TRBJ2-5
V: TRBV29-1
CDR3: CSVPASKGAQETQYF

J: TRBJ2-2
V: TRBV12-5
CDR3: CASGSDRGEAGELFF

J: TRBJ2-1
V: TRBV11-2
CDR3: CASSLEAGTSYNEQFF

J: TRBJ1-6
V: TRBV12-3/TRBV12-4
CDR3: CASSLGSGTDPRSPLHF

J: TRBJ2-5
V: TRBV7-8
CDR3: CASSSSTSGQETQYF

J: TRBJ2-1
V: TRBV7-9
CDR3: CASTLGTSVYNEQFF

J: TRBJ2-5
V: TRBV27
CDR3: CASSVTRVQETQYF

J: TRBJ2-2
V: TRBV2
CDR3: CASSEETGDAGELFF

J: TRBJ1-5
V: TRBV5-1
CDR3: CASSLSLFPQHF

J: TRBJ2-1
V: TRBV5-1
CDR3: CASSLAGQGLGYEQFF

J: TRBJ1-1
V: TRBV20-1
CDR3: CSATSGDTEAFF

J: TRBJ2-1
V: TRBV4-1
CDR3: CASSLGRDLPYNEQFF

J: TRBJ1-3
V: TRBV12-5
CDR3: CASASAGNTIYF

J: TRBJ1-6
V: TRBV12-3/TRBV12-4
CDR3: CASSLYSSYNSPLHF

J: TRBJ1-6
V: TRBV20-1
CDR3: CSASKAGTQFYNSPLHF

J: TRBJ1-2
V: TRBV6-2/TRBV6-3
CDR3: CASSYSAGTAANYGYTF

J: TRBJ2-6
V: TRBV7-8
CDR3: CASSILTSSGANVLTF

J: TRBJ2-5
V: TRBV15
CDR3: CATSRDRAGARETQYF

J: TRBJ2-7
V: TRBV6-6
CDR3: CASSYGGQTTYEQYF

J: TRBJ2-3
V: TRBV5-1
CDR3: CASSLLAATTGFSTDTQYF

J: TRBJ1-2
V: TRBV27
CDR3: CASSAGQSYYGYTF

J: TRBJ1-1
V: TRBV30
CDR3: CAWSVVRGGTEAFF

J: TRBJ2-1
V: TRBV6-2/TRBV6-3
CDR3: CASSYSSSGSGAQFF

J: TRBJ2-2
V: TRBV24-1
CDR3: CANPEGRVPTGELFF

J: TRBJ2-1
V: TRBV7-9
CDR3: CASSRGGWPYNEQFF

J: TRBJ1-4
V: TRBV4-1
CDR3: CASVGGQWNEKLFF

J: TRBJ2-2
V: TRBV7-6
CDR3: CASSFRTSGRRYTGELFF

J: TRBJ2-7
V: TRBV12-3/TRBV12-4
CDR3: CASSLLQGHEQYF

J: TRBJ1-2
V: TRBV29-1
CDR3: CSVTKREDNYGYTF

J: TRBJ1-3
V: TRBV15
CDR3: CATSWNRGRDTIYF

J: TRBJ2-5
V: TRBV29-1
CDR3: CSVLTSGNKETQYF

J: TRBJ2-5
V: TRBV29-1
CDR3: CSTARLEETQYF

J: TRBJ2-1
V: TRBV3-1
CDR3: CASSLSQVRLAGGPKQFF

J: TRBJ2-5
V: TRBV11-2
CDR3: CASSQLTQGARETQYF

J: TRBJ2-5
V: TRBV12-3/TRBV12-4
CDR3: CASSFGGLWETQYF

J: TRBJ2-5
V: TRBV5-1
CDR3: CASSFPGEKTQYF

J: TRBJ2-3
V: TRBV7-2
CDR3: CASSLSGAVDTQYF

J: TRBJ2-1
V: TRBV20-1
CDR3: CSASRTSNNEQFF

J: TRBJ2-1
V: TRBV20-1
CDR3: CSARLSDGKYNEQFF

J: TRBJ2-1
V: TRBV24-1
CDR3: CATKPGTYNEQFF